The 21 T cell receptor beta chains below come from one sample, sequenced in a study of CD8 T cells in Susac syndrome. Random hexamers were used to reverse transcribe the RNA input (roughly 0.5 to 1 ug). TCRdb processed the immunoSEQ multiplex PCR reads anew with MiXCR; each CDR3 protein has one entry. The table has about 150,000 distinct CDR3 sequences, roughly 95% seen once. What was sequenced was CD8+ T cells from PBMCs. All receptors come from a human donor with multiple sclerosis.

This chain connects TRBV30 to TRBJ2-7; TRBD1 matches 7 bases. Germline trimming cut 1 base from V and 5 bases from J; bases unmatched to any gene: 2. The CDR3 runs to 12 residues. Germline CDR1 and CDR2: GTSNPN and SVGIG (reference sequence). CDR3 loop: CAWSATGNEQYF. The CDR3 DNA follows: TGTGCCTGGAGTGCGACAGGGAACGAGCAGTACTTC.

The chain recombines TRBV4-1 with TRBJ1-2, with no clear D. V was clipped by 2 bases and J by 3 bases, with 16 bases between them. Germline V gives CDR1 MGHRA, CDR2 YSYEKL. The CDR3 has 16 residues. CDR3 residues: CASSQTTRVSDYGYTF. CDR3 bases: TGCGCCAGCAGCCAAACCACGAGGGTGTCGGACTATGGCTACACCTTC.

V is TRBV11-2 and J is TRBJ2-1, with 8 bases identical to TRBD1. The germline CDR1 and CDR2 sequences are SGHAT and FQNNGV. Trimming took 4 bases from V and 2 from J; bases not matched to a gene: 4. CDR3 size: 15 residues. In nucleotides, the CDR3 is TGTGCCAGCAGCTCAAGGGACAGGCCCTACAATGAGCAGTTCTTC. It is translated as CASSSRDRPYNEQFF.

The V call is TRBV20-1, the J call TRBJ2-5; the D gene could be TRBD1 or TRBD2 (5 bases each). The ends were cut back, 6 bases at V and 6 bases at J, with 8 bases in the middle. Germline values: CDR1 DFQATT, CDR2 SNEGSKA (reference sequence). There are 10 residues in the CDR3. The CDR3 reads CSARDQTQYF. CDR3 bases: TGCAGTGCCCGGGACCAGACCCAGTACTTC.

This clonotype was counted once. The chain combines TRBV29-1 with TRBJ1-1, with 7 positions matching TRBD1. V shed 7 bases and J 4 bases; nucleotides not matched to a gene: 12. In germline, CDR1 is SQVTM, CDR2 ANQGSEA. The CDR3 extends over 14 amino acids. The CDR3 is CSGARTGLSTEAFF. DNA for the CDR3: TGCAGCGGAGCTCGGACAGGCTTGAGCACTGAAGCTTTCTTT.

This sequence joins TRBV1 and TRBJ2-5; the table gives TRBD2 as D, unverified against the DNA. TRBV1 is shown as a pseudogene. This CDR3 region has 15 residues. The CDR3 DNA sequence: TGCACCAGCAGCCTTTTGCGGGGGGTAGGAGAGACCCAGTACTTC. As protein: CTSSLLRGVGETQYF.

This chain uses TRBV5-1 with TRBJ2-3; tentative D call: TRBD2 (5 bases). V was pared by 0 bases and J by 1 base, with 12 bases between. Germline CDR1 SGHRS, CDR2 YFSETQ. The CDR3 sequence is 16 residues long. In nucleotides, the CDR3 is TGCGCCAGCAGCTTGGGGGAGCGAGGGCGCACAGATACGCAGTATTTT. Translated: CASSLGERGRTDTQYF.

This chain connects TRBV3-1 to TRBJ1-2, with D hard to call. V was clipped by 0 bases and J by 1 base, with 12 bases between them. The CDR3 totals 16 residues. CDR1 LGHDT and CDR2 YNNKEL come from the germline V gene (reference sequence). CDR3 amino acids: CASSQEDKGFNYGYTF. CDR3 DNA: TGTGCCAGCAGCCAAGAAGATAAGGGTTTTAACTATGGCTACACCTTC.

This chain uses TRBV29-1 with TRBJ1-1, with D hard to call. V lost 5 bases to trimming and J lost 6 bases, with 7 bases between them. Germline CDR1 and CDR2: SQVTM and ANQGSEA. CDR3 length: 10 residues. CDR3 DNA: TGCAGCGTTATGATCCCTGAAGCTTTCTTT. Its protein product is CSVMIPEAFF.

This clonotype was seen once. The CDR3 DNA follows: TGCGCCAGCAGCCATCCAGCGGGGGTATACAATGAGCAGTTCTTC. This sequence encodes CASSHPAGVYNEQFF. J is TRBJ2-1 and V is TRBV4-1; 8 positions match TRBD2. With V trimmed by 3 bases and J by 4 bases, 5 bases remained unmatched. CDR1 and CDR2 (germline): MGHRA, YSYEKL. This CDR3 has 15 residues.

This chain uses TRBV9 with TRBJ2-2; D is uncertain. Per germline, CDR1 SGDLS and CDR2 YYNGEE. V was cut by 0 bases and J by 2 bases, with 8 bases left in between. This CDR3 contains 15 residues. For the CDR3, the DNA is TGTGCCAGCAGCGTAGGAGTCGGTAACACCGGGGAGCTGTTTTTT. Translated, it gives CASSVGVGNTGELFF.

This chain links TRBV9 with TRBJ2-7, with 8 bases fitting TRBD1. Per the germline V gene, CDR1 is SGDLS and CDR2 is YYNGEE. Trimming took 2 bases from V and 5 from J; bases not matched to a gene: 9. The CDR3 consists of 15 residues. The CDR3 here is CASSVGTGTPDEQYF. In DNA, the CDR3 is TGTGCCAGCAGCGTGGGGACAGGAACCCCCGACGAGCAGTACTTC. The complete variable domain, with remaining parts taken from reference TRBV9 and TRBJ2-7, reads DSGVTQTPKHLITATGQRVTLRCSPRSGDLSVYWYQQSLDQGLQFLIQYYNGEERAKGNILERFSAQQFPDLHSELNLSSLELGDSALYFCASSVGTGTPDEQYFGPGTRLTVT.

The chain combines TRBV4-2 with TRBJ2-1; 7 bases map to TRBD2. Looked up from germline, CDR1 is LGHNA and CDR2 is YNFKEQ. This CDR3 comprises 14 residues. V gave up 4 bases and J gave up 8 bases; unmatched junction bases: 8. CDR3 in amino acids: CASSPGRGVDEQFF. Here the CDR3 DNA reads TGTGCCAGCAGCCCGGGACGGGGGGTGGATGAGCAGTTCTTC.

The J gene is TRBJ2-7, the V gene TRBV10-3, with TRBD1 matching over 7 bases. The V gene end was trimmed by 6 bases and the J gene end by 5 bases; junction bases not matched to a gene: 13. From germline, CDR1 is ENHRY and CDR2 SYGVKD. The CDR3 runs 15 residues. The CDR3 is CAISHRQGRLDEQYF. CDR3 nucleotides: TGTGCCATCAGCCATAGACAGGGAAGATTGGACGAGCAGTACTTC.

The chain employs TRBV5-1 and TRBJ2-5, with D unresolved. The V end was cut by 4 bases, the J end by 3 bases, with 16 bases between. Germline V gene data show CDR1 as SGHRS and CDR2 as YFSETQ. The CDR3 totals 15 residues. The CDR3 nucleotides read TGCGCCAGCAGCCCGCTCGGGTTACAAGAAGAGACCCAGTACTTC. Encoded protein: CASSPLGLQEETQYF.

The V call is TRBV30, the J call TRBJ1-1; D unclear. Trimming stripped 0 bases from V and 4 bases from J, with 6 bases between. CDR1 and CDR2 from the germline V gene are GTSNPN and SVGIG (reference sequence). The CDR3 is 12 residues long. CDR3 sequence (DNA): TGTGCCTGGAGTGTTAGAGGCACTGAAGCTTTCTTT. Protein product: CAWSVRGTEAFF.

This clonotype was counted once. This chain uses TRBV5-1 with TRBJ2-1; possible D gene TRBD1, 5 bases. The germline V gene has CDR1 SGHRS and CDR2 YFSETQ. Trimming took off 2 bases at V and 7 bases at J, with 13 bases between the two ends. The CDR3 is 14 residues long. The CDR3 nucleotides are TGCGCCAGCAGCTTCGCGCAGGGTGGGAATGAGCAGTTCTTC. This codes for CASSFAQGGNEQFF. Using reference TRBV5-1 and TRBJ2-1 for the parts outside the CDR3, the full variable domain is KAGVTQTPRYLIKTRGQQVTLSCSPISGHRSVSWYQQTPGQGLQFLFEYFSETQRNKGNFPGRFSGRQFSNSRSEMNVSTLELGDSALYLCASSFAQGGNEQFFGPGTRLTVL.

The rearrangement uses TRBV3-1 and TRBJ1-2; D not resolved. V lost 2 bases, J lost 8 bases, and 18 bases lay in between. The CDR3 runs 15 residues. Germline values: CDR1 LGHDT, CDR2 YNNKEL (reference sequence). The CDR3 sequence: CASSQIETPREGYTF. The CDR3 bases are TGTGCCAGCAGCCAAATTGAGACCCCGAGGGAAGGCTACACCTTC.

This clonotype was seen once. The chain has TRBV29-1 and TRBJ1-1; D uncertain. Trimming removed 1 base from V and 8 bases from J, with 2 bases in between. The germline V gene encodes CDR1 SQVTM and CDR2 ANQGSEA. The CDR3 has 9 amino acids. CDR3 DNA sequence: TGCAGCGTTGAAGGGGAAGCTTTCTTT. This translates into CSVEGEAFF.

This chain joins TRBV27 and TRBJ1-5; possibly TRBD1 for D (6 bases). The CDR3 has 14 residues. CDR1 and CDR2 from the germline V gene are MNHEY and SMNVEV (reference sequence). Trimming pared 6 bases from V and 8 bases from J, leaving 17 bases between. CDR3: CASSSLLGAEPQHF. The CDR3 DNA reads as TGTGCCAGCAGCTCCCTCCTGGGGGCCGAGCCCCAGCATTTT.

The chain carries TRBV29-1 and TRBJ1-2; maybe TRBD1 (6 bases). The ends were cut back, 1 base at V and 8 bases at J, with 20 bases in the middle. The CDR3 consists of 15 residues. Germline CDR1 SQVTM, CDR2 ANQGSEA. CDR3 DNA: TGCAGCGTTGAAGCGACGCGACAGGCAACTTTCGGCTACACCTTC. Protein: CSVEATRQATFGYTF. Full variable domain (outside the CDR3, taken from reference TRBV29-1 and TRBJ1-2): SAVISQKPSRDICQRGTSLTIQCQVDSQVTMMFWYRQQPGQSLTLIATANQGSEATYESGFVIDKFPISRPNLTFSTLTVSNMSPEDSSIYLCSVEATRQATFGYTFGSGTRLTVV.